This TCR beta chain was sequenced for a study of cytomegalovirus exposure and HLA in healthy donors. General study points: TCR clusters originating in the first cohort tended to co-occur in the 120 validation repertoires, according to a later analysis. Cytomegalovirus association was listed for roughly 160 TCR beta chains. In vitro experiments confirmed that a few CMV-associated chains were specific for CMV antigens.

This clone appeared once. Its antigen is still unknown. A roughly 120-subject validation cohort, separate from the approximately 670-subject first cohort, supplied the donors. Per the germline V gene, CDR1 is GTSNPN and CDR2 is SVGIG (reference sequence). CDR3 length equals 13 residues. The junction had 2 bases not matched to a gene; V was cut back by 1 base and J by 6 bases. Produced via immunoSEQ multiplex PCR; TCRdb's table is partial and in-frame only. The data contain about 360,000 clones, 75% to 90% of them singletons. This receptor was obtained from a woman aged 18 to 35 in good health and CMV-seronegative. V gene TRBV30 combines with J gene TRBJ1-5, with 8 bases fitting TRBD1. The sample comprised PBMCs. The CDR3 region is CAWSGQGAQPQHF. The CDR3 DNA reads TGTGCCTGGAGTGGGCAGGGGGCTCAGCCCCAGCATTTT.